A selection of T cell receptor beta chains follows, all from one sample in a study of molecular identifiers for immune sequencing clone quantification. One entry per CDR3 protein results from TCRdb running MiXCR on the PCR reads. This sample has about 320,000 distinct CDR3 sequences, with roughly 24% found just once. Sequenced material: naive CD8+ T cells from blood, with Jurkat cell RNA spiked in. These TCRs come from a human donor in good health. Some libraries in this study had Jurkat cell RNA spiked in. Both conserved end residues are trimmed from each CDR3. Fields, in order: J gene, V gene, CDR3 protein.

J gene: TRBJ1-2; V gene: TRBV20-1; CDR3 protein: SARRSGENYGYT
J gene: TRBJ1-5; V gene: TRBV16; CDR3 protein: ASSQQGGEKNQPQH
J gene: TRBJ2-3; V gene: TRBV12-3/TRBV12-4; CDR3 protein: ASSLWAGGPTTDTQY
J gene: TRBJ2-1; V gene: TRBV6-2/TRBV6-3; CDR3 protein: ASRLTSDSYNEQF
J gene: TRBJ2-2; V gene: TRBV4-1; CDR3 protein: ASSQPGELF
J gene: TRBJ2-1; V gene: TRBV7-9; CDR3 protein: ASSPIPGDSSYNEQF
J gene: TRBJ2-7; V gene: TRBV6-2/TRBV6-3; CDR3 protein: ASSFRGSGTYEQY
J gene: TRBJ2-5; V gene: TRBV5-6; CDR3 protein: ASSNSLAPPETQY
J gene: TRBJ1-2; V gene: TRBV29-1; CDR3 protein: SVEELGDGYT
J gene: TRBJ2-2; V gene: TRBV7-9; CDR3 protein: ASSHLGANTGELF
J gene: TRBJ2-7; V gene: TRBV4-1; CDR3 protein: ASSQFGAEGFYEQY
J gene: TRBJ2-5; V gene: TRBV28; CDR3 protein: ASSTLGRQETQY
J gene: TRBJ2-7; V gene: TRBV13; CDR3 protein: ASSLGHDSLPLEQY
J gene: TRBJ2-7; V gene: TRBV5-6; CDR3 protein: ASSPPGLGTPYEQY
J gene: TRBJ1-1; V gene: TRBV6-4; CDR3 protein: ASTKDRYGLGEAF
J gene: TRBJ1-5; V gene: TRBV12-3/TRBV12-4; CDR3 protein: ASSTRTDIAPQH
J gene: TRBJ2-7; V gene: TRBV27; CDR3 protein: ASSPSRTGGKY
J gene: TRBJ2-5; V gene: TRBV15; CDR3 protein: ATSRRRYQETQY
J gene: TRBJ2-3; V gene: TRBV19; CDR3 protein: ASSTQDLISTDTQY
J gene: TRBJ2-1; V gene: TRBV6-5; CDR3 protein: ASSPGLDEQF
J gene: TRBJ2-3; V gene: TRBV7-8; CDR3 protein: ASSFSGGTDTQY
J gene: TRBJ2-1; V gene: TRBV4-3; CDR3 protein: ASSQDPGTGSEQF
J gene: TRBJ2-3; V gene: TRBV24-1; CDR3 protein: ATGADTQY
J gene: TRBJ2-3; V gene: TRBV21-1; CDR3 protein: ASSKGDSGARRDTQY
J gene: TRBJ2-7; V gene: TRBV20-1; CDR3 protein: SALGTGGGEQY
J gene: TRBJ2-1; V gene: TRBV24-1; CDR3 protein: ATSDLGTHRDEQF
J gene: TRBJ2-7; V gene: TRBV5-5; CDR3 protein: ARRWARSSGYEQY
J gene: TRBJ2-3; V gene: TRBV30; CDR3 protein: AWSATGLRTDTQY
J gene: TRBJ2-3; V gene: TRBV29-1; CDR3 protein: SAFFLLASSTDTQY
J gene: TRBJ2-3; V gene: TRBV28; CDR3 protein: ASSSLITRQGLDTQY
J gene: TRBJ1-1; V gene: TRBV29-1; CDR3 protein: SVEDGEAF
J gene: TRBJ2-7; V gene: TRBV6-5; CDR3 protein: ASSLGQVTDEQY